The 4 T cell receptor beta chains below come from one sample, sequenced in a study of blood T cells in healthy people across ages. A sample-barcoded 5' primer and a J-beta primer mix were used in a second PCR of about 7 to 11 cycles. Each CDR3 protein is one row after TCRdb ran MiXCR on the 5' RACE reads. The sample contains around 650,000 distinct CDR3 sequences, approximately 40% of which appear only once. The sequenced sample was blood. The receptors shown here come from an elderly man in good health.

In this sample, this clonotype turned up once. This rearrangement joins TRBV7-2 to TRBJ1-6; 7 nucleotides align to TRBD1. Germline CDR1 SGHTA, CDR2 FQGNSA. J lost 3 bases, V lost 11 bases, and 4 bases had no gene match. The CDR3 totals 13 residues. CDR3 bases: TGTGCCTGTGGACAGGTCTATAATTCACCCCTCCACTTT. It codes for CACGQVYNSPLHF.

This clonotype was recorded once. The chain uses TRBV4-2 and TRBJ2-3, with 7 bases aligning to TRBD2. Germline V gene sequence: CDR1 LGHNA, CDR2 YNFKEQ. The CDR3 has 17 residues. V gave up 0 bases and J gave up 4 bases; unmatched junction bases: 10. The CDR3 spells CASSQDGGLAEADTQYF. In nucleotides, the CDR3 is TGTGCCAGCAGCCAAGACGGGGGTCTAGCGGAAGCAGATACGCAGTATTTT.

This clonotype was found a few times. The genes are TRBV9 and TRBJ2-2, with 9 bases matching TRBD2. The CDR3 is 15 amino acids. V dropped 4 bases and J dropped 4; count of bases not matched to a gene: 5. Per the germline V gene, CDR1 is SGDLS and CDR2 is YYNGEE. As DNA, the CDR3 is TGTGCCAGCAGCTTAGCGGGAGAGCCCACCGGGGAGCTGTTTTTT. This sequence encodes CASSLAGEPTGELFF.

The chain recombines TRBV12-3 or TRBV12-4 with TRBJ1-5; D ambiguous. This CDR3 has 15 amino acids. V was trimmed by 5 bases and J by 5 bases, leaving 16 bases between them. CDR3 coding DNA: TGTGCCAGCAGTAAACCGGGGAGTAGGGATCAGCCCCAGCATTTT. Its translation: CASSKPGSRDQPQHF.